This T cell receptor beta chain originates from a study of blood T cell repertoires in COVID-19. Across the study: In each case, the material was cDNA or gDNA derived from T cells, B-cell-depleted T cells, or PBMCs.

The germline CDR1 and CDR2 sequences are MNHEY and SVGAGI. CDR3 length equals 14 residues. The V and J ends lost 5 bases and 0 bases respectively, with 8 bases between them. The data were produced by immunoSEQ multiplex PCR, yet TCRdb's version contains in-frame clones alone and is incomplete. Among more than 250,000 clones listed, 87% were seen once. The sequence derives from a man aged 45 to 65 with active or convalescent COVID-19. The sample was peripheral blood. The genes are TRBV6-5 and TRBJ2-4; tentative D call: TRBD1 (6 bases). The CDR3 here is CASSPGVAKNIQYF. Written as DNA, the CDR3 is TGTGCCAGCAGTCCAGGGGTAGCCAAAAACATTCAGTACTTC.